This T cell receptor (beta chain) comes out of a study of control samples from healthy donors and cancer patients. Profiled with immunoSEQ multiplex PCR; TCRdb holds only in-frame clones, not every one. In the table there are 140,000 or so clones, around 94% of which are singletons. Germline V lookup: CDR1 SNHLY, CDR2 FYNNEI. Trimming took off 9 bases at V and 0 bases at J, with 12 bases between the two ends. The CDR3 contains 14 residues. The sample taken for sequencing was PBMCs. The chain employs TRBV2 and TRBJ2-1; D is undetermined. The receptor comes from a man in his 60s with colorectal cancer. This CDR3 is CASTKAYSYNEQFF. The CDR3 DNA is TGTGCCAGTACTAAGGCCTACTCCTACAATGAGCAGTTCTTC.